What follows are 30 T cell receptor beta chains derived from one specimen sequenced in a study of blood T cell repertoires in COVID-19. Measured with immunoSEQ multiplex PCR; TCRdb has only the in-frame clones, and not every one. Here the sample spans about 20,000 clones, more than 75% being singletons. The sample taken for sequencing was peripheral blood. Source of these receptors: a man over 45 with active COVID-19.

This chain links TRBV5-5 with TRBJ1-2, with D perhaps TRBD1 (5 bases). The germline V gene encodes CDR1 SGHKS and CDR2 YYEKEE (reference sequence). The CDR3 sequence is 13 residues long. V lost 3 bases and J lost 4, with 10 bases in between. CDR3 region: CASSSRVGYGYTF. The CDR3 DNA is TGTGCCAGCAGCTCCAGGGTTGGCTATGGCTACACCTTC.

The chain is built from TRBV7-2 and TRBJ2-3; 12 bases line up with TRBD2. The trim removed 4 bases at V and 3 bases at J, leaving 5 bases unmatched. CDR1 and CDR2 (germline): SGHTA, FQGNSA. The CDR3 is 16 amino acids. The CDR3 reads CASSSLGLAGTDTQYF. In DNA, the CDR3 is TGTGCCAGCAGCTCACTCGGACTAGCGGGAACAGATACGCAGTATTTT.

Written as DNA, the CDR3 is TGTGCCAGCAGTGACGAGCGGGGGGTCGAGCAGTACTTC. This translates into CASSDERGVEQYF. The chain uses TRBV2 and TRBJ2-7; 9 bases align to TRBD2. Germline-derived CDR1 and CDR2 are SNHLY and FYNNEI. The CDR3 spans 13 residues. Trimming removed 3 bases from V and 6 bases from J; junction bases left unmatched: 3.

This chain connects TRBV11-1 to TRBJ2-7, with 7 bases that match TRBD1. Trimming took 4 bases from V and 6 from J; bases not matched to a gene: 9. Germline V gene data show CDR1 as SGHAT and CDR2 as FQDESV (reference sequence). CDR3 size: 14 residues. The DNA of the CDR3 is TGTGCCAGCAGCTCCGGCGAGTCAGGGGGCGAGCAGTACTTC. This translates into CASSSGESGGEQYF.

The rearrangement uses TRBV2 and TRBJ1-5, with 8 bases identical to TRBD1. J gave up 5 bases and V 6 bases, and 6 bases lay outside the gene matches. CDR1 is SNHLY and CDR2 is FYNNEI in the germline V gene. The length of the CDR3 is 14 residues. The CDR3 DNA is TGTGCCAGCAGCGGACAGGGCTTCGATCAGCCCCAGCATTTT. It yields the protein CASSGQGFDQPQHF.

The chain combines TRBV5-1 with TRBJ2-5, with 11 bases matching TRBD2. V shed 0 bases, J shed 3 bases, and the junction held 4 bases outside the gene matches. CDR1 is SGHRS, CDR2 YFSETQ, per germline. CDR3 length: 16 amino acids. CDR3: CASSLALAGGKETQYF. The CDR3, as DNA: TGCGCCAGCAGCTTGGCTCTAGCGGGGGGTAAAGAGACCCAGTACTTC.

The J gene is TRBJ1-1, the V gene TRBV7-8; 7 bases are a match to TRBD1. The CDR3 contains 16 residues. J gave up 0 bases and V 1 base, and 5 bases lay outside the gene matches. Looked up from germline, CDR1 is SGHVS and CDR2 is FQNEAQ. CDR3 coding DNA: TGTGCCAGCAGCTTAGTGGGACAGTTGATGAACACTGAAGCTTTCTTT. Translation gives CASSLVGQLMNTEAFF.

The V and J genes are TRBV7-2 and TRBJ1-1; D not certain. CDR1 is SGHTA and CDR2 is FQGNSA in the germline V gene. This CDR3 has 13 amino acids. Trimming removed 3 bases from V and 1 base from J, with 6 bases in between. The CDR3 bases are TGTGCCAGCAGCTTTAGCCGGAACACTGAAGCTTTCTTT. Its protein is CASSFSRNTEAFF.

This clone was detected only once. The CDR3 nucleotides are TGTGCCAGCAGCGCGCGGGACTCCCGATACGAGCAGTACTTC. Translated, it gives CASSARDSRYEQYF. The chain has TRBV9 and TRBJ2-7; TRBD2 is a possible D gene (6 bases). The CDR3 is made up of 14 amino acids. Germline lookup yields CDR1 SGDLS and CDR2 YYNGEE. V lost 3 bases, J lost 4 bases, and 14 bases lay in between.

The count of this clone is one. V is TRBV5-1 and J is TRBJ2-5; D is undetermined. The CDR3 has 13 amino acids. Trimming cost V 2 bases and J 5 bases, with 10 bases left between them. Germline CDR1 SGHRS, CDR2 YFSETQ. The DNA of the CDR3 is TGCGCCAGCAGCTTAGAAACAATGGAGACCCAGTACTTC. It specifies CASSLETMETQYF.

V usage is TRBV15 and J usage is TRBJ1-4, with a weak D call TRBD1 (6 bases). With 5 bases removed from V and 7 bases from J, the gap between germline ends came to 23 bases. CDR1 and CDR2 (germline): LNHNV, YYDKDF (reference sequence). The CDR3 has 17 amino acids. The CDR3 nucleotides read TGTGCCACCAGCTCTACAGGGCACGAGGTTCGGGGTGAAAAACTGTTTTTT. This encodes CATSSTGHEVRGEKLFF.

The chain has TRBV2 and TRBJ1-1; 7 nucleotides align to TRBD1. Looked up from germline, CDR1 is SNHLY and CDR2 is FYNNEI. V shed 1 base and J 11 bases; nucleotides not matched to a gene: 7. The CDR3 consists of 13 residues. Here the CDR3 reads CASSEGETGYAFF. In DNA, the CDR3 is TGTGCCAGCAGTGAAGGAGAGACAGGGTATGCTTTCTTT. The full variable domain, in which reference TRBV2 and TRBJ1-1 provide the parts outside the CDR3, is EPEVTQTPSHQVTQMGQEVILRCVPISNHLYFYWYRQILGQKVEFLVSFYNNEISEKSEIFDDQFSVERPDGSNFTLKIRSTKLEDSAMYFCASSEGETGYAFFGQGTRLTVV.

The chain links TRBV2 to TRBJ2-3; 9 bases agree with TRBD2. The J segment lost 1 base and the V segment lost 5 bases, leaving 1 base of the junction unmatched. CDR1 is SNHLY and CDR2 is FYNNEI in the germline V gene. The CDR3 totals 14 residues. The CDR3 sequence is CASSIAGGTDTQYF. The CDR3, as DNA: TGTGCCAGCAGTATAGCGGGGGGCACAGATACGCAGTATTTT.

The V call is TRBV18, the J call TRBJ2-1; D is undetermined. CDR1 is KGHSH and CDR2 is LQKENI in the germline V gene. V was clipped by 4 bases and J by 0 bases, with 7 bases between them. This CDR3 region has 14 residues. The CDR3 is CASSLQSSYNEQFF. Written as DNA, the CDR3 is TGTGCCAGCTCACTACAAAGCTCCTACAATGAGCAGTTCTTC.

The chain is built from TRBV2 and TRBJ2-7; no clear D. The CDR3 spans 13 residues. V shed 4 bases and J shed 2 bases, with 9 bases lying between them. Germline V gene sequence: CDR1 SNHLY, CDR2 FYNNEI. CDR3 nucleotide sequence: TGTGCCAGCAGTGTAAACAGAGCCTACGAGCAGTACTTC. Amino acid sequence: CASSVNRAYEQYF.

The chain employs TRBV2 and TRBJ2-5; the match to TRBD2 covers 9 bases. This CDR3 region has 16 residues. The V and J ends lost 6 bases and 9 bases, in that order; junction bases with no gene match: 17. CDR1 is SNHLY, CDR2 FYNNEI, per germline. CDR3 amino acids: CASRTHSGGAKRSQYF. CDR3 coding DNA: TGTGCCAGCAGGACGCATAGCGGGGGAGCTAAGAGATCCCAGTACTTC.

The chain carries TRBV4-1 and TRBJ2-5; 9 bases agree with TRBD2. CDR3 size: 16 residues. The germline gives CDR1 MGHRA, CDR2 YSYEKL. The J segment lost 5 bases and the V segment lost 2 bases, leaving 9 bases of the junction unmatched. The CDR3 here is CASSQNPAGGHETQYF. The CDR3, as DNA: TGCGCCAGCAGCCAAAACCCGGCGGGGGGGCACGAGACCCAGTACTTC.

This clone was seen just once. The rearrangement joins TRBV2 to TRBJ1-1; 7 bases match TRBD1. This CDR3 region has 14 residues. Germline lookup yields CDR1 SNHLY and CDR2 FYNNEI. V was pared by 6 bases and J by 4 bases, with 8 bases of the junction left unmatched. The CDR3 protein is CASRRTGASTEAFF. CDR3 DNA: TGTGCCAGCAGGCGAACAGGGGCAAGCACTGAAGCTTTCTTT. The full variable domain, rest sourced from reference TRBV2 and TRBJ1-1, is EPEVTQTPSHQVTQMGQEVILRCVPISNHLYFYWYRQILGQKVEFLVSFYNNEISEKSEIFDDQFSVERPDGSNFTLKIRSTKLEDSAMYFCASRRTGASTEAFFGQGTRLTVV.

The sample holds one count of this clone. The chain employs TRBV5-1 and TRBJ1-5; no reliable D call. Germline CDR1 and CDR2: SGHRS and YFSETQ. This CDR3 contains 15 residues. V dropped 0 bases and J dropped 6 bases, with 13 bases sitting between them. The CDR3 DNA sequence: TGCGCCAGCAGCTTGGGGGTAGGAGGTGGTCAGCCCCAGCATTTT. Translation: CASSLGVGGGQPQHF.

This sequence joins TRBV6-2 or TRBV6-3 and TRBJ1-6; a possible D gene is TRBD1 (6 bases). CDR1 is MNHEY, CDR2 SVGEGT, per germline. The CDR3 is 15 amino acids. Deletions cut 5 bases from V and 7 bases from J, with 15 bases between. CDR3 amino acids: CASSTLDSWNSPLHF. DNA of the CDR3: TGTGCCAGCAGTACCTTGGACAGTTGGAATTCACCCCTCCACTTT.

V is TRBV3-1 (or the pseudogene TRBV3-2) and J is TRBJ2-1, with TRBD1 identical over 9 bases. The J segment lost 5 bases and the V segment lost 2 bases, leaving 7 bases of the junction unmatched. This CDR3 contains 16 residues. Germline V gene lookup returns CDR1 LGHDT and CDR2 YNNKEL (reference sequence). The CDR3 DNA reads as TGTGCCAGCAGCCAACCTCGGACAGGGGACAACAATGAGCAGTTCTTC. Translation: CASSQPRTGDNNEQFF.

The V call is TRBV9, the J call TRBJ2-4, with D perhaps TRBD1 (5 bases). The germline V and J ends were trimmed by 6 bases and 6 bases, with 10 bases remaining between them. The germline V gene encodes CDR1 SGDLS and CDR2 YYNGEE. The CDR3 is 12 residues long. DNA of the CDR3: TGTGCCAGCACCTCGGACACAAACATTCAGTACTTC. It codes for CASTSDTNIQYF.

The chain employs TRBV10-3 and TRBJ1-1; D may be TRBD1 (5 bases). The CDR3 covers 13 residues. V shed 6 bases and J shed 6 bases, with 14 bases lying between them. Germline loops: CDR1 ENHRY, CDR2 SYGVKD. CDR3 region: CAIRSARGAEAFF. In nucleotides, the CDR3 is TGTGCCATCAGGTCCGCTCGGGGGGCTGAAGCTTTCTTT.

The chain combines TRBV27 with TRBJ2-7; maybe TRBD1 (5 bases). V was pared by 2 bases and J by 3 bases, with 11 bases between. Germline V gives CDR1 MNHEY, CDR2 SMNVEV (reference sequence). The CDR3 consists of 14 residues. CDR3 residues: CASSLRGRNYEQYF. The CDR3, as DNA: TGTGCCAGCAGTTTAAGGGGCAGAAACTACGAGCAGTACTTC.

The rearrangement joins TRBV27 to TRBJ1-5; D may be TRBD1 (5 bases). CDR1 is MNHEY and CDR2 is SMNVEV in the germline V gene (reference sequence). Deletions cut 2 bases from V and 5 bases from J, with 7 bases between. The CDR3 runs to 13 residues. CDR3 nucleotides: TGTGCCAGCAGTTTAAGGGGCTATCAGCCCCAGCATTTT. It codes for CASSLRGYQPQHF.

By share, this clone counts as medium-sized. The J gene is TRBJ1-3, the V gene TRBV7-9; maybe TRBD1 (5 bases). In germline, CDR1 is SEHNR, CDR2 FQNEAQ (reference sequence). Trimming shortened V by 3 bases and J by 3 bases, and 12 bases separated the two germline ends. CDR3 length: 15 residues. The CDR3 sequence: CASSFGQGDGNTIYF. The CDR3 nucleotides read TGTGCCAGCAGCTTTGGGCAGGGCGATGGAAACACCATATATTTT.

This rearrangement joins TRBV4-1 to TRBJ1-2, with D perhaps TRBD1 (6 bases). The ends were cut back, 9 bases at V and 9 bases at J, with 23 bases in the middle. Germline V CDR1 and CDR2: MGHRA, YSYEKL. CDR3 length: 14 amino acids. CDR3 residues: CASRDRDTGGRYTF. The CDR3 nucleotides read TGCGCCAGTCGCGATCGGGACACCGGCGGGCGCTACACCTTC.

The chain has TRBV5-1 and TRBJ1-4, with no clear D. The V gene's germline CDR1 is SGHRS and CDR2 YFSETQ. This CDR3 region has 14 residues. V lost 2 bases and J lost 6, with 11 bases in between. The CDR3 DNA reads TGCGCCAGCAGCTTTTCCCTTGAGGATGAAAAACTGTTTTTT. Protein product: CASSFSLEDEKLFF.

The chain has TRBV24-1 and TRBJ1-1, with 7 bases fitting TRBD1. The CDR3 runs 14 residues. Germline CDR1 is KGHDR and CDR2 is SFDVKD. The J segment lost 10 bases and the V segment lost 3 bases, leaving 10 bases of the junction unmatched. The CDR3 coding sequence is TGTGCCACCAGTGATGAGACAGGGACCTCTGGAGCTTTCTTT. Its protein is CATSDETGTSGAFF.

The CDR3 protein is CASSKDRGNYGYTF. For the CDR3, the DNA is TGTGCCAGCAGCAAGGACAGGGGAAACTATGGCTACACCTTC. The chain uses TRBV6-5 and TRBJ1-2; 9 bases map to TRBD1. V was pared by 6 bases and J by 2 bases, with 4 bases of the junction left unmatched. The CDR3 has 14 residues. The germline gives CDR1 MNHEY, CDR2 SVGAGI.